This T cell receptor beta chain was found in a study of cytomegalovirus exposure and HLA in healthy donors. 13 Jbeta primers and 60 Vbeta primers were used for the PCR. The protocol was immunoSEQ multiplex PCR, while the TCRdb copy is restricted to in-frame clones and leaves out a portion. The sample data list 150,000 or so clones. Sequenced sample: PBMCs. The clonotype originates from a man between 25 and 39 years old in good health and CMV-seronegative.

The CDR3 sequence is CASSVGGAGNTIYF. The DNA for the CDR3 is TGTGCCAGCAGCGTCGGGGGAGCTGGAAACACCATATATTTT. The genes are TRBV9 and TRBJ1-3; a possible D gene is TRBD1 (5 bases). The V and J ends lost 2 bases and 2 bases respectively, with 8 bases between them. Germline values: CDR1 SGDLS, CDR2 YYNGEE. The CDR3 totals 14 residues.